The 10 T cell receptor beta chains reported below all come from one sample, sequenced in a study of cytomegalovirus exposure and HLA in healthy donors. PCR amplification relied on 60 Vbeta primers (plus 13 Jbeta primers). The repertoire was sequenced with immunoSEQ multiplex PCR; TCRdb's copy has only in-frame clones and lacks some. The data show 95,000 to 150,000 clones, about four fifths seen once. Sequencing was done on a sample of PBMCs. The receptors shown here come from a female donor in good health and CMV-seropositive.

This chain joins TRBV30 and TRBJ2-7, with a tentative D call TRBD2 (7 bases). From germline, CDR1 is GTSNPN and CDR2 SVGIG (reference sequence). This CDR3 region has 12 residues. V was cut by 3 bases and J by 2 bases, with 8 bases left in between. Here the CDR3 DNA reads TGTGCCTGGAGCGGGGGGCCCTACGAGCAGTACTTC. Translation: CAWSGGPYEQYF.

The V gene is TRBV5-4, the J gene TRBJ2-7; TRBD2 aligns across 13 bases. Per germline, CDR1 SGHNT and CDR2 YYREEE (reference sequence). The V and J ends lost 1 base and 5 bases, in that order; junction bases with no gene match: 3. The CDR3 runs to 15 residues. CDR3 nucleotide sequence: TGTGCCAGCAGCTTGAAACTAGCGGGGGGGGACGAGCAGTACTTC. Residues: CASSLKLAGGDEQYF. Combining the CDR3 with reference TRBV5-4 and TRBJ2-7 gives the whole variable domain ETGVTQSPTHLIKTRGQQVTLRCSSQSGHNTVSWYQQALGQGPQFIFQYYREEENGRGNFPPRFSGLQFPNYSSELNVNALELDDSALYLCASSLKLAGGDEQYFGPGTRLTVT.

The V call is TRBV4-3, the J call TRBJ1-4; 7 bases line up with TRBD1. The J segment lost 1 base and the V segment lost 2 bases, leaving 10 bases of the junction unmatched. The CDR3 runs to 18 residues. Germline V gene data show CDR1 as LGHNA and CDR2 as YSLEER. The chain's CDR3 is CASSQWAGGSVTNEKLFF. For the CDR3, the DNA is TGCGCCAGCAGCCAATGGGCAGGGGGGTCAGTAACTAATGAAAAACTGTTTTTT.

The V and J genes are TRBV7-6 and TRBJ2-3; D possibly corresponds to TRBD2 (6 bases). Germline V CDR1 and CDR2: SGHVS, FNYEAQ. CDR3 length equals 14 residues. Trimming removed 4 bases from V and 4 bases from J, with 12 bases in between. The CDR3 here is CASSSPSGADTQYF. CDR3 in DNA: TGTGCCAGCAGCTCTCCGTCGGGGGCAGATACGCAGTATTTT.

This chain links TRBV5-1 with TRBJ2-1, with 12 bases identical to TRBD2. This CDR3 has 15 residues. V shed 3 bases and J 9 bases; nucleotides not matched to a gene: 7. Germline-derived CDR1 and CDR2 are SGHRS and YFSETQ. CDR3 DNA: TGCGCCAGCAGCTCGGAACCGGGACTAGCGGGTGAGCAGTTCTTC. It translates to CASSSEPGLAGEQFF.

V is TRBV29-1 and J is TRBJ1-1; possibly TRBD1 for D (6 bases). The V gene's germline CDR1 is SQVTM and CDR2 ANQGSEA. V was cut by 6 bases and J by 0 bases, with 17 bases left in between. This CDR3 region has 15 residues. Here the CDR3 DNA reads TGCAGCGTGGACAGTCTCCTACGCATGAACACTGAAGCTTTCTTT. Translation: CSVDSLLRMNTEAFF. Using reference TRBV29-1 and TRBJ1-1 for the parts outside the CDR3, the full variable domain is SAVISQKPSRDICQRGTSLTIQCQVDSQVTMMFWYRQQPGQSLTLIATANQGSEATYESGFVIDKFPISRPNLTFSTLTVSNMSPEDSSIYLCSVDSLLRMNTEAFFGQGTRLTVV.

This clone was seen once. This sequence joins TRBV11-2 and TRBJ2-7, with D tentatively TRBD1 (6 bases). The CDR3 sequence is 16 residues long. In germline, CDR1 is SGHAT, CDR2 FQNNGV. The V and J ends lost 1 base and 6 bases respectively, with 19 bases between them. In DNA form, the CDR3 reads TGTGCCAGCAGCTTAGGGGCAGGGGCGATTTGGCGCGAGCAGTACTTC. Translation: CASSLGAGAIWREQYF.

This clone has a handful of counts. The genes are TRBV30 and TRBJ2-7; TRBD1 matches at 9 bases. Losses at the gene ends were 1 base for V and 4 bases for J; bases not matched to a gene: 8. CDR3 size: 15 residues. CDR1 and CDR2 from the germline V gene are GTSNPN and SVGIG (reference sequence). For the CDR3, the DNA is TGTGCCTGGAGTGCCCCGGACAGGGGAAATTACGAGCAGTACTTC. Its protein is CAWSAPDRGNYEQYF.

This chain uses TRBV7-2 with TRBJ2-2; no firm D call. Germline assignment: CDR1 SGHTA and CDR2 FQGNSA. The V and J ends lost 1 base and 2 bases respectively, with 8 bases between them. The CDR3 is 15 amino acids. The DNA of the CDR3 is TGTGCCAGCAGCTTAGAACGGAGAAACACCGGGGAGCTGTTTTTT. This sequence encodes CASSLERRNTGELFF.

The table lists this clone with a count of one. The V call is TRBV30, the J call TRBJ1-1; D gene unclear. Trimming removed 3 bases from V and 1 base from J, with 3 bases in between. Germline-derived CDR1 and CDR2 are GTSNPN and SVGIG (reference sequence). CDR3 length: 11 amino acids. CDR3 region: CAWSWNTEAFF. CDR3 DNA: TGTGCCTGGAGCTGGAACACTGAAGCTTTCTTT. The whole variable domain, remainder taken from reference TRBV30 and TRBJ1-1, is SQTIHQWPATLVQPVGSPLSLECTVEGTSNPNLYWYRQAAGRGLQLLFYSVGIGQISSEVPQNLSASRPQDRQFILSSKKLLLSDSGFYLCAWSWNTEAFFGQGTRLTVV.